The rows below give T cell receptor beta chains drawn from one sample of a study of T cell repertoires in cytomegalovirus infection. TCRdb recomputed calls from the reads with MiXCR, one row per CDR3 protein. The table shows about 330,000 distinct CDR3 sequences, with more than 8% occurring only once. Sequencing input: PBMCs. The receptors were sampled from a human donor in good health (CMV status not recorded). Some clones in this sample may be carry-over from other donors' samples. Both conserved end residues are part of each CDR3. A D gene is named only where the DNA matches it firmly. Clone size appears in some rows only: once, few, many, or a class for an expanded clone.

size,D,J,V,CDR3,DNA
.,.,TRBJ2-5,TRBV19,CASSRVLEETQYF,TGTGCCAGTAGCAGGGTACTAGAAGAGACCCAGTACTTC
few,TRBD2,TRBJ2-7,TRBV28,CASSFLAGDYEQYF,TGTGCCAGCAGTTTCCTAGCGGGAGACTACGAGCAGTACTTC
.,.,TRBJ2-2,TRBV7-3,CASSLTRTGELFF,TGTGCCAGCAGCTTAACCAGAACCGGGGAGCTGTTTTTT
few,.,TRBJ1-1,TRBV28,CASSYTEAFF,TGTGCCAGCAGTTACACTGAAGCTTTCTTT
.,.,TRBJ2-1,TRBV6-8,CASSYEPGPDYGQFF,TGTGCCAGCAGTTACGAACCGGGACCAGATTATGGTCAGTTCTTC
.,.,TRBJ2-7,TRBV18,CASSIQGASEQYF,TGTGCCAGCTCAATACAGGGTGCGAGCGAGCAGTACTTC
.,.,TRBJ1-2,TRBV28,CASSLLWGENYGYTF,TGTGCCAGCAGTCTGCTTTGGGGGGAGAACTATGGCTACACCTTC
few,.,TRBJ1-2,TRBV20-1,CSAPGFTF,TGCAGTGCCCCTGGATTCACCTTC
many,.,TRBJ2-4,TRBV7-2,CASRGAAAQNIQYF,TGTGCCAGCAGAGGGGCAGCAGCACAAAACATTCAGTACTTC
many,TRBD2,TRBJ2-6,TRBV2,CASTLLGLAGATGANVLTF,TGTGCCAGCACTTTGTTGGGACTAGCGGGGGCTACTGGGGCCAACGTCCTGACTTTC
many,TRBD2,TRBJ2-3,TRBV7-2,CASSPPRTSGRAGQYF,TGTGCCAGCAGCCCGCCCAGGACTAGCGGGAGGGCCGGGCAGTATTTT
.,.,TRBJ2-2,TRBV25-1,CASTGDMDTGELFF,TGTGCCAGCACTGGAGATATGGACACCGGGGAGCTGTTTTTT
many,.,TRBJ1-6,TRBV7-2,CASSLGFGTPGSYNSPLHF,TGTGCCAGCAGCTTAGGGTTCGGGACCCCTGGATCCTATAATTCACCCCTCCACTTT
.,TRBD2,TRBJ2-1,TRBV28,CASRQTSGGQYNEQFF,TGTGCCAGCAGACAGACTAGCGGGGGACAGTACAATGAGCAGTTCTTC
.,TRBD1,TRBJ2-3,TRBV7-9,CASSSQGAGTDTQYF,TGTGCCAGCAGCTCACAGGGGGCGGGCACAGATACGCAGTATTTT
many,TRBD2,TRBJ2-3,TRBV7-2,CASSPSLRGGLADTQYF,TGTGCCAGCAGCCCCTCCCTACGGGGGGGCCTCGCAGATACGCAGTATTTT
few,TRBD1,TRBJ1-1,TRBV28,CASSLTGGRNTEAFF,TGTGCCAGCAGCCTGACAGGGGGAAGGAACACTGAAGCTTTCTTT
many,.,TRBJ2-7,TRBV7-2,CASSLVGLEQYF,TGTGCCAGCAGCTTAGTGGGCCTCGAGCAGTACTTC